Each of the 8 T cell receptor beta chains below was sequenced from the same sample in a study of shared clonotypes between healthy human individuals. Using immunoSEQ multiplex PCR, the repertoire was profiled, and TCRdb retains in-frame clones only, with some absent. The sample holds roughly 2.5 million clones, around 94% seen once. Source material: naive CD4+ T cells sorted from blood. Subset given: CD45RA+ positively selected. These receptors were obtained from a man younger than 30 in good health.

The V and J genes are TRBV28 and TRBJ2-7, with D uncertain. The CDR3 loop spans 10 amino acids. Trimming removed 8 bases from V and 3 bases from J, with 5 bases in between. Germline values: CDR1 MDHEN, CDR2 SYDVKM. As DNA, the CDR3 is TGTGCCAGCCGACGCTACGAGCAGTACTTC. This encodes CASRRYEQYF.

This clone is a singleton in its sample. The CDR3: CASSTGVSGVYEQYF. In nucleotides, the CDR3 is TGTGCCAGTAGTACAGGGGTTAGCGGAGTCTACGAGCAGTACTTC. This sequence joins TRBV19 and TRBJ2-7, with D possibly called TRBD1 or TRBD2 (6 bases each). The CDR3 is 15 residues long. Per germline, CDR1 LNHDA and CDR2 SQIVND (reference sequence). Trimming left V 4 bases short and J 3 bases short, with 16 bases between. The full variable domain, completed using reference TRBV19 and TRBJ2-7, is DGGITQSPKYLFRKEGQNVTLSCEQNLNHDAMYWYRQDPGQGLRLIYYSQIVNDFQKGDIAEGYSVSREKKESFPLTVTSAQKNPTAFYLCASSTGVSGVYEQYFGPGTRLTVT.

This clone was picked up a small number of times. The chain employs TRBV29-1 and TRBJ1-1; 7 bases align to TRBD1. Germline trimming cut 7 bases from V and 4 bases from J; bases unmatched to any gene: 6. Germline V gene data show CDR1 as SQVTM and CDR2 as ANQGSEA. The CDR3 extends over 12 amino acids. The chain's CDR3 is CSGNRGGTEAFF. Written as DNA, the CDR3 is TGCAGCGGCAACAGGGGTGGCACTGAAGCTTTCTTT.

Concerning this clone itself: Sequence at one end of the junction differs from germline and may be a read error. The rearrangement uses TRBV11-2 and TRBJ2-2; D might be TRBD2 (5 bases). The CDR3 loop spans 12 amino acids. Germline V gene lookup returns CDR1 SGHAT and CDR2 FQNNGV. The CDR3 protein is CASSFHTGELLF. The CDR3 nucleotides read TGTGCCAGCAGTTTTCACACCGGGGAGCTGCTTTTT.

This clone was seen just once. The CDR3 sequence: CAISADRGLTEAFF. CDR3 DNA sequence: TGTGCCATCAGTGCTGACAGGGGGCTTACTGAAGCTTTCTTT. The rearrangement uses TRBV10-3 and TRBJ1-1, with TRBD1 matching over 10 bases. CDR3 length: 14 amino acids. The V gene end was trimmed by 4 bases and the J gene end by 5 bases; junction bases not matched to a gene: 4. The germline V gene has CDR1 ENHRY and CDR2 SYGVKD.

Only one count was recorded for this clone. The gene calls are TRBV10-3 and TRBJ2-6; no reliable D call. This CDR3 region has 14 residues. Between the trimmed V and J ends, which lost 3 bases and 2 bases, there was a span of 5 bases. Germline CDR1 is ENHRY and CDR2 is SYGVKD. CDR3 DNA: TGTGCCATCAGTGAACTCCCTGGGGCCAACGTCCTGACTTTC. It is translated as CAISELPGANVLTF.

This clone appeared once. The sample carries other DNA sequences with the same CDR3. CDR3 sequence: CASSLAPGTDTQYF. For the CDR3, the DNA is TGCGCCAGCAGCTTGGCCCCTGGCACAGATACGCAGTATTTT. V gene TRBV5-1 combines with J gene TRBJ2-3, with D hard to call. The V gene lost 0 bases and the J gene lost 1 base, with 6 bases spanning the gap. From germline, CDR1 is SGHRS and CDR2 YFSETQ. The CDR3 has 14 amino acids.

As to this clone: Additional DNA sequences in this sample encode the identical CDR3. The CDR3 bases are TGTGCCAGCTCACCGGGGTACCAAGAGACCCAGTACTTC. It translates to CASSPGYQETQYF. The chain combines TRBV18 with TRBJ2-5, with D hard to call. V shed 3 bases and J shed 0 bases, with 5 bases lying between them. CDR3 length equals 13 residues. Germline V gene data show CDR1 as KGHSH and CDR2 as LQKENI.